This T cell receptor beta chain comes out of a study of shared clonotypes between healthy human individuals (dated by TCRdb to the early 2020s). Context from the whole study: The cohort comprised two women and a few men aged 18 to 49 years. For each donor, CD4 naive and CD4 memory were each run on three plates, CD8 naive on two plates, and CD8 memory on one plate. The study deeply sequenced blood TCR repertoires of five healthy adults to estimate repertoire size and the extent of clonotype sharing between individuals. Libraries were prepared and TCR repertoires were sequenced by different laboratories using diverse techniques, in order to increase sequencing depth and limit assay-specific biases. Each donor's leukapheresis produced roughly between about 0.85 and 10 billion PBMCs.

Donors were healthy HIV-negative adults with no recently reported acute infections or vaccinations. Every donor was a Caucasian adult residing in Nashville, Tennessee, USA. Magnetic negative selection was used to enrich CD4+ T cells, after which naive cells were positively selected on CD45RA and the negative fraction became the memory subset. Blood was obtained by leukapheresis, after which PBMCs were separated by Ficoll-Histopaque density gradient centrifugation and cryopreserved in liquid nitrogen vapor phase. Analytical flow cytometry was used to check the purity and quantity of every magnetically sorted T cell population. From each sorted fraction, genomic DNA was isolated and quantified by UV absorbance on a Nanodrop 2000c. Study-wide findings and limitations: Because the study included a small number of donors, the genetic and exposure-history diversity represented was limited. Rarefaction of sorted-subset datasets indicated incomplete sequencing despite the large sequencing depth. Pairwise subsampling indicated that sequencing depth was expected to affect the degree of clonotype sharing among donors. Clonotypes shared by all four sorted-subset donors showed higher generation probabilities than non-shared clonotypes. Sharing across several donors was observed for about 5% of naive CD4, less than 4% of naive CD8, 2% to 2.5% of memory CD4, and about 0.4% of memory CD8 clonotypes. Only blood was sampled, and tissue TCR repertoires likely differ from those in blood. Estimated clonotype richness was generally larger for naive than for memory subsets.

The CDR1 and CDR2 encoded by the germline V gene (reference sequence) are SEHNR and FQNEAQ. The CDR3 spans 15 residues, from the cysteine through the phenylalanine. Of the read, only the CDR3 DNA is kept; its 45 bases are in frame from base 1. V gives up 7 bases and J gives up 6 bases, and the segment between their germline ends measures 19 bases. TCR CDR3 regions were amplified from genomic DNA by multiplex PCR using the deep immunoSEQ assay. Genomic DNA extracted from each cell subset was distributed evenly over all wells of several immunoSEQ 96-well plates, and each plate served as one replicate. Each replicate PCR for sorted subsets received about 200 ng genomic DNA, equal to about 30,000 T cell genomes. Purified libraries were quantified with a Qubit 3.0 fluorometer, sized on a Bioanalyzer 2100, and re-quantified with the KAPA Library Quantification kit. Every immunoSEQ 96-well plate was sequenced on a dedicated single-read 150-cycle Illumina NextSeq 550 flow cell. Regarding the original processing steps: The immunoSEQ output contained only junctional sequences without quality scores, so filtering could not match that applied to full-length reads. To assign V/J genes and CDR3, sequences were annotated using PyIR, a Python wrapper for IgBLAST v1.9, with IMGT germline references. Reads were removed for weak V/J assignments (E-value above 1e-6), missing CDR3, stop codons, out-of-frame junctions, or ambiguous translated residues. V3J clonotypes were defined as sequences sharing an identical inferred V gene, J gene, and CDR3 amino acid sequence. The percentage overlap between two repertoires was calculated by dividing the number of shared unique clonotypes by the size of the smaller repertoire. RTK rarefaction, the Chao1 estimator, and Recon v2.1 estimates of unobserved clonotypes were used to assess repertoire richness. Generation probabilities for all TCRbeta clonotypes obtained by the gDNA method from a few donors were computed using OLGA. Here the immuneACCESS table is served through TCRdb, limited to in-frame sequences with V and J called. Missing clones are a known gap in these copies; in checked studies unresolved V genes cover under half, and the rest lacks a known reason. Clonal size and the V and J genes are those of that table, whereas D and trimming came from the DNA. The sample table shows around 350,000 clones, and roughly 80% are seen once. The ten largest clones represent roughly a tenth of the sample.

Remarks on this clone: There is no known antigen for this receptor. No much larger clonotype is one base removed from it; base qualities were not supplied.

The receptor's source is a man aged 30 to 45 in good health. Material for sequencing was memory CD4+ T cells sorted from blood. According to the study, the label for this sample's cell subset or site signals: CD45RA-negative fraction. The chain joins TRBV7-9 to TRBJ2-1; there is no confident call for the D gene. The DNA reads TGTGCCAGCACCCCCCTCTTAGTAAGTCGCAATGAGCAGTTCTTC. Its protein is CASTPLLVSRNEQFF.